The source of this TCR beta chain is a study of Ad26.COV2.S vaccination and SARS-CoV-2 variants. Study results and limitations: Measures of TCR breadth and depth may have fallen short of total T cell responses. Higher spike-specific TCR breadth was found in vaccine recipients than in placebo recipients.

Assay used: immunoSEQ multiplex PCR; TCRdb lists only in-frame clones, some missing. Seen here are more than 300,000 clones, roughly 90% observed once, and the top ten hold 5%. As for treatment: 19 received Ad26.COV2.S at low or high dose, single or two shots; 5 received placebo; per-sample allocation not given. The samples date from day 63 after the first vaccine or placebo injection. Comments on this clone: Antigen: not known.

The specimen comprised peripheral blood, sampled in a trial of Ad26.COV2.S vaccine versus placebo. The sequence was collected from a person between 18 and 59 years old who received the Ad26.COV2.S COVID-19 vaccine or a placebo.

This CDR3 reads CASSPSSGDPRGYTF. As DNA, the CDR3 is TGTGCCAGCAGCCCATCCTCAGGGGACCCCCGAGGCTACACCTTC. The chain combines TRBV5-5 with TRBJ1-2; possibly TRBD1 for D (6 bases). In germline, CDR1 is SGHKS, CDR2 YYEKEE (reference sequence). This CDR3 is built from 15 residues. V lost 4 bases and J 8 bases, leaving 21 bases between the germline ends.